The rows below give T cell receptor beta chains drawn from one sample of a study of T cell responses to AZD1222 COVID-19 vaccine. This table comes from immunoSEQ multiplex PCR, and its TCRdb copy is limited to in-frame clones, with some not included. The table shows about 170,000 clones, with roughly nine tenths occurring only once. Sequenced here: peripheral blood, sampled on day 0 of AZD1222 vaccination. These receptors originate from an adult in good health. CDR3s include the opening cysteine and the closing phenylalanine or tryptophan.

V gene: TRBV29-1
J gene: TRBJ2-6
CDR3 protein: CSVTRTAGANVLTF

V gene: TRBV19
J gene: TRBJ1-5
CDR3 protein: CASGSASSNQPQHF

V gene: TRBV5-6
J gene: TRBJ1-1
CDR3 protein: CASSLVGANEAFF

V gene: TRBV3-1/TRBV3-2
J gene: TRBJ1-2
CDR3 protein: CASSHFQGADYGYTF

V gene: TRBV18
J gene: TRBJ1-1
CDR3 protein: CASSPRGQTEAFF

V gene: TRBV18
J gene: TRBJ2-3
CDR3 protein: CASSPEPSRADTQYF

V gene: TRBV7-2
J gene: TRBJ2-3
CDR3 protein: CASSPSGSTDTQYF

V gene: TRBV10-3
J gene: TRBJ2-1
CDR3 protein: CAIGGIHNEQFF

V gene: TRBV24-1
J gene: TRBJ2-1
CDR3 protein: CATSSLGKGGVLSYNEQFF

V gene: TRBV10-3
J gene: TRBJ1-1
CDR3 protein: CAIIRDRGGTEAFF

V gene: TRBV3-1/TRBV3-2
J gene: TRBJ1-2
CDR3 protein: CASSQEGSGTGTYGYTF

V gene: TRBV5-5
J gene: TRBJ1-1
CDR3 protein: CASSFDSGNTEAFF

V gene: TRBV30
J gene: TRBJ2-5
CDR3 protein: CAWSRDRETQYF

V gene: TRBV7-2
J gene: TRBJ2-7
CDR3 protein: CASSSQGYEQYF

V gene: TRBV5-1
J gene: TRBJ2-2
CDR3 protein: CASSLDRSTGELFF

V gene: TRBV5-1
J gene: TRBJ1-3
CDR3 protein: CASSLAASSGNTIYF

V gene: TRBV19
J gene: TRBJ2-1
CDR3 protein: CASSMAGGGNEQFF

V gene: TRBV11-3
J gene: TRBJ2-5
CDR3 protein: CASSWGVQETQYF

V gene: TRBV28
J gene: TRBJ1-2
CDR3 protein: CAIRQGEPNYGYTF

V gene: TRBV6-5
J gene: TRBJ1-1
CDR3 protein: CASSYSGQGGTEAFF

V gene: TRBV5-5
J gene: TRBJ1-1
CDR3 protein: CASSVGGANTEAFF

V gene: TRBV6-5
J gene: TRBJ1-2
CDR3 protein: CASRVRQGANYGYTF

V gene: TRBV10-3
J gene: TRBJ2-7
CDR3 protein: CAISEGGTSGSYEQYF

V gene: TRBV5-1
J gene: TRBJ2-7
CDR3 protein: CASSKDSYEQYF

V gene: TRBV27
J gene: TRBJ1-2
CDR3 protein: CASSLLAGGYGYTF

V gene: TRBV10-2
J gene: TRBJ2-7
CDR3 protein: CASSERTSGKPEQYF

V gene: TRBV30
J gene: TRBJ1-1
CDR3 protein: CAWSPGQGGLAFF

V gene: TRBV5-1
J gene: TRBJ1-3
CDR3 protein: CASSWTGSGNTIYF

V gene: TRBV28
J gene: TRBJ2-1
CDR3 protein: CASSFLAGNEQFF

V gene: TRBV9
J gene: TRBJ2-3
CDR3 protein: CASSVAGTDSPTDTQYF

V gene: TRBV7-3
J gene: TRBJ2-7
CDR3 protein: CASSLTGIGTYEQYF

V gene: TRBV5-8
J gene: TRBJ1-4
CDR3 protein: CASSLTGMPEKLFF

V gene: TRBV27
J gene: TRBJ1-3
CDR3 protein: CASRSWDAGSGNTIYF